This T cell receptor (beta chain) was observed in a study of response to subunit inactivated influenza vaccine. A word on this clonotype: The antigen is unknown.

Whole-study results and caveats: A suggestion made by the authors is that each seasonal influenza vaccination recruits few new T cells.

TCRdb redid the calling of the RT-PCR reads with MiXCR, one entry per CDR3 protein. Found here are about 650,000 distinct CDR3 sequences, 14% of them singletons; the top ten hold 7.5% to 8%. CDR3 length: 16 residues. V trimming: 5 bases; J trimming: 0 bases; junction bases outside the gene matches: 9. This TCR derives from a man aged 50 to 60 who received an inactivated influenza vaccine. Sequenced material: PBMCs from blood, taken 14 to 15 days before vaccination. J is TRBJ2-7 and V is TRBV12-3 or TRBV12-4; 8 bases are shared with TRBD1. CDR3: CASSPLQGAYSYEQYF. The CDR3 DNA follows: TGTGCCAGCAGTCCCCTCCAGGGGGCTTACTCCTACGAGCAGTACTTC.